This TCR beta chain was recorded in a study of T-cell memory formation after mild COVID-19. TCRdb re-called the 5' RACE reads with MiXCR, one entry per CDR3 protein. The repertoire holds 210,000 or so distinct CDR3 sequences, with about 11% as singletons. This clonotype was picked up a small number of times. The sequencing input was PBMCs or a T cell subset sorted from them (not recorded which). This clonotype was sampled from a man between 18 and 35 years old who had mild COVID-19 (a few samples of this study predate the infection). Cell type and time point are not known.

As DNA, the CDR3 is TGTGCCTTGGGGACAGGGGGCTACGAGCAGTACTTC. Its protein is CALGTGGYEQYF. V is TRBV7-9 and J is TRBJ2-7; 11 bases match TRBD1. The trim removed 11 bases at V and 3 bases at J, leaving 3 bases unmatched. The CDR3 has 12 amino acids. Germline values: CDR1 SEHNR, CDR2 FQNEAQ (reference sequence).